The 18 T cell receptor beta chains in this list originate from one sample, sequenced in a study of memory CD4+ T cells and cytomegalovirus serostatus. The sort gate was single viable CD3+CD4+CD8-CD45RO+ cells for memory CD4+ T cells. Produced via immunoSEQ multiplex PCR; TCRdb's table is partial and in-frame only. The sample has over 55,000 clones; 70% to 80% are singletons. The material sequenced was memory CD4+ T cells from blood. These receptors were collected from an adult in good health and CMV-seronegative.

V gene TRBV5-6 combines with J gene TRBJ2-1, with no clear D. CDR1 and CDR2 from the germline V gene are SGHDT and YYEEEE. Deletions cut 0 bases from V and 12 bases from J, with 10 bases between. The CDR3 sequence is 12 residues long. CDR3 sequence: CASSLGELVQFF. The CDR3, as DNA: TGTGCCAGCAGCTTGGGTGAATTAGTGCAGTTCTTC. The full variable domain, rest sourced from reference TRBV5-6 and TRBJ2-1, is DAGVTQSPTHLIKTRGQQVTLRCSPKSGHDTVSWYQQALGQGPQFIFQYYEEEERQRGNFPDRFSGHQFPNYSSELNVNALLLGDSALYLCASSLGELVQFFGPGTRLTVL.

The gene calls are TRBV5-1 and TRBJ1-4; D remains unclear. This CDR3 has 15 amino acids. Per germline, CDR1 SGHRS and CDR2 YFSETQ. The germline V and J ends were trimmed by 4 bases and 2 bases, with 12 bases remaining between them. CDR3 sequence (DNA): TGCGCCAGCAGCCGTTTGAGGGCTACTAATGAAAAACTGTTTTTT. Its translation: CASSRLRATNEKLFF.

The CDR3 here is CSGTSGGPRTDTQYF. The CDR3 DNA is TGCAGCGGGACTAGCGGGGGACCCCGCACAGATACGCAGTATTTT. This sequence joins TRBV29-1 and TRBJ2-3; 13 positions match TRBD2. V was clipped by 7 bases and J by 1 base; unmatched bases: 5. CDR3 length: 15 residues. CDR1 is SQVTM, CDR2 ANQGSEA, per germline.

V gene TRBV5-1 combines with J gene TRBJ2-1; 8 bases are a match to TRBD2. CDR3 length equals 14 residues. Trimming at V came to 4 bases and at J to 3 bases, leaving 3 bases not matched to a gene. Per germline, CDR1 SGHRS and CDR2 YFSETQ. The CDR3 reads CASSPGGVYNEQFF. The DNA for the CDR3 is TGCGCCAGCAGCCCGGGGGGGGTCTACAATGAGCAGTTCTTC.

The rearrangement uses TRBV5-8 and TRBJ2-2; no reliable D call. Between the trimmed V and J ends, which lost 5 bases and 11 bases, there was a span of 16 bases. The CDR3 extends over 13 amino acids. From germline, CDR1 is SGHTS and CDR2 YDEGEE. CDR3 residues: CASRIGMDRELFF. The CDR3 DNA is TGTGCCAGCAGGATAGGAATGGACCGAGAGCTGTTTTTT.

The chain combines TRBV1 with TRBJ2-2; the table's D call, TRBD2, has no DNA check behind it. TRBV1 is flagged as a pseudogene. CDR3 length: 15 amino acids. CDR3 loop: CTSSSPGLQTGELFF. The DNA of the CDR3 is TGCACCAGCAGCAGTCCGGGACTACAAACCGGGGAGCTGTTTTTT.

This clone came up a few times. The chain couples TRBV6-1 to TRBJ2-2, with 8 bases matching TRBD1. The germline CDR1 and CDR2 sequences are MNHNS and SASEGT. The V and J ends lost 3 bases and 1 base, in that order; junction bases with no gene match: 7. This CDR3 has 17 residues. DNA for the CDR3: TGTGCCAGCAGTGACAGGTTGGGGACAGGGAACACCGGGGAGCTGTTTTTT. Its translation is CASSDRLGTGNTGELFF.

The CDR3 DNA reads TGTGCCAGCAGCTTATCTACAGGGTCTTTTCAGCCCCAGCATTTT. It encodes CASSLSTGSFQPQHF. The gene calls are TRBV7-8 and TRBJ1-5; D is perhaps TRBD1 (6 bases). CDR1 is SGHVS, CDR2 FQNEAQ, per germline. The CDR3 has 15 amino acids. The ends were cut back, 2 bases at V and 6 bases at J, with 14 bases in the middle.

This chain joins TRBV5-4 and TRBJ2-7; perhaps TRBD2 as D (5 bases). CDR1 SGHNT and CDR2 YYREEE come from the germline V gene (reference sequence). This CDR3 has 13 amino acids. Trimming left V 9 bases short and J 4 bases short, with 17 bases between. CDR3 nucleotides: TGTGCCACGGGGAGTGTTGGTCAGTACGAGCAGTACTTC. The encoded protein is CATGSVGQYEQYF.

V gene TRBV5-8 combines with J gene TRBJ2-7; maybe TRBD1 (5 bases). V was shortened by 7 bases and J by 4 bases, with 21 bases between the two germline ends. The CDR3 contains 15 residues. Germline V gene lookup returns CDR1 SGHTS and CDR2 YDEGEE. CDR3 sequence (DNA): TGTGCCAGCTCAACCAGGGTTGGGTTGCTTTACGAGCAGTACTTC. It encodes CASSTRVGLLYEQYF.

The rearrangement links TRBV5-4 to TRBJ2-7, with 7 positions matching TRBD2. The CDR3 is 14 residues long. CDR1 is SGHNT, CDR2 YYREEE, per germline (reference sequence). V was pared by 4 bases and J by 6 bases, with 10 bases of the junction left unmatched. DNA of the CDR3: TGTGCCAGCAGCCCGCCCTTGCGGGAGAGCGAGCAGTACTTC. Its protein is CASSPPLRESEQYF. The full variable domain, rest sourced from reference TRBV5-4 and TRBJ2-7, is ETGVTQSPTHLIKTRGQQVTLRCSSQSGHNTVSWYQQALGQGPQFIFQYYREEENGRGNFPPRFSGLQFPNYSSELNVNALELDDSALYLCASSPPLRESEQYFGPGTRLTVT.

This sequence joins TRBV5-1 and TRBJ2-1, with a tentative D call TRBD1 (5 bases). The CDR3 extends over 14 amino acids. Deletions cut 0 bases from V and 13 bases from J, with 17 bases between. CDR1 is SGHRS and CDR2 is YFSETQ in the germline V gene. CDR3 DNA: TGCGCCAGCAGCTTGGATTCTAGTTTGGGGCTTCAGTTCTTC. Its protein product is CASSLDSSLGLQFF.

The rearrangement links TRBV6-1 to TRBJ2-1, with 8 bases lining up with TRBD2. The V gene's germline CDR1 is MNHNS and CDR2 SASEGT. Losses at the gene ends were 1 base for V and 8 bases for J; bases not matched to a gene: 10. The CDR3 consists of 16 residues. CDR3 in amino acids: CASSEGGAGGNYEQFF. The CDR3 DNA follows: TGTGCCAGCAGTGAAGGCGGTGCGGGAGGAAACTATGAGCAGTTCTTC.

The chain recombines TRBV2 with TRBJ2-5; D is ambiguous. Germline CDR1 is SNHLY and CDR2 is FYNNEI. Deletions cut 4 bases from V and 5 bases from J, with 11 bases between. The CDR3 length is 13 residues. The CDR3 DNA follows: TGTGCCAGCAGTGGGAACTTCGGGGAGACCCAGTACTTC. Amino acids: CASSGNFGETQYF.

Note on this clone: At one of its ends the junction is not consistent with the germline gene, which may arise from a read error. The J gene is TRBJ2-7, the V gene TRBV7-9; perhaps TRBD1 as D (6 bases). The germline gives CDR1 SEHNR, CDR2 FQNEAQ (reference sequence). The CDR3 totals 14 residues. CDR3 nucleotides: TGTGCCAGCAGCTCGGACAGTTTTTCTTCCGGCTTGCACTTC. It is translated as CASSSDSFSSGLHF. Complete variable domain (other parts from reference TRBV7-9 and TRBJ2-7): DTGVSQNPRHKITKRGQNVTFRCDPISEHNRLYWYRQTLGQGPEFLTYFQNEAQLEKSRLLSDRFSAERPKGSFSTLEIQRTEQGDSAMYLCASSSDSFSSGLHFGPGTRLTVT.

The chain joins TRBV11-2 to TRBJ2-3, with 8 bases identical to TRBD2. Germline CDR1 and CDR2: SGHAT and FQNNGV. The length of the CDR3 is 17 residues. Unmatched junction bases numbered 13, after V lost 2 bases and J lost 6 bases. The CDR3 bases are TGTGCCAGCAGCTTATTGACGGCGGGGGGACCTCGGGATACGCAGTATTTT. Translating it yields CASSLLTAGGPRDTQYF.

This clone was counted a single time. The genes are TRBV30 and TRBJ1-1; TRBD1 matches 11 bases. The ends lost 8 bases at V and 6 bases at J; junction bases unmatched: 5. The CDR3 has 12 residues. The germline V gene encodes CDR1 GTSNPN and CDR2 SVGIG (reference sequence). The DNA for the CDR3 is TGTGCCAGGGACAGGGGGGGATCTGAAGCTTTCTTT. Translating gives CARDRGGSEAFF.

The J gene is TRBJ1-5, the V gene TRBV2, with D uncertain. The CDR3 has 15 residues. The V end lost 7 bases, the J end lost 0 bases, and 13 bases lay between the germline ends. Germline CDR1 is SNHLY and CDR2 is FYNNEI. CDR3 DNA sequence: TGTGCCAGCACCGGAACCGGGAATAGCAATCAGCCCCAGCATTTT. The encoded protein is CASTGTGNSNQPQHF.